The 15 T cell receptor beta chains below come from one sample, sequenced in a study of CD8 T cells in ankylosing spondylitis. A single record per CDR3 protein comes from TCRdb applying MiXCR to the 5' RACE reads. The sample has 200,000 to 250,000 distinct CDR3 sequences; about a quarter are singletons. Sequencing was carried out using blood, either unsorted or a sorted T cell fraction (not recorded which). The receptors derive from a male donor with ankylosing spondylitis or in good health (not recorded which).

There are many counts of this clonotype. The chain joins TRBV12-3 or TRBV12-4 to TRBJ2-7; D call uncertain. This CDR3 is 11 amino acids long. V lost 4 bases and J lost 7, with 8 bases in between. The CDR3, as DNA: TGTGCCAGCAGTTCGGCTGGGGAGCAGTACTTC. This gives the protein CASSSAGEQYF.

This clonotype turned up a few times. The chain joins TRBV6-5 to TRBJ2-3, with D maybe TRBD2 (5 bases). V was clipped by 3 bases and J by 2 bases, with 12 bases between them. The V gene's germline CDR1 is MNHEY and CDR2 SVGAGI. This CDR3 is built from 15 residues. The CDR3 sequence is CASSYSPGNTDTQYF. CDR3 nucleotides: TGTGCCAGCAGTTATTCCCCCGGGAACACAGATACGCAGTATTTT.

This clonotype was detected many times. The J gene is TRBJ2-3, the V gene TRBV5-1; D is possibly TRBD2 (5 bases). Between the trimmed V and J ends, which lost 0 bases and 9 bases, there was a span of 11 bases. Per the germline V gene, CDR1 is SGHRS and CDR2 is YFSETQ. The CDR3 consists of 13 residues. The CDR3 sequence is CASSLDLSGTQYF. CDR3 in DNA: TGCGCCAGCAGCTTGGATCTCTCGGGGACGCAGTATTTT.

In this sample, this clonotype turned up a few times. This chain joins TRBV20-1 and TRBJ2-7; 8 bases are shared with TRBD1. Trimming cost V 3 bases and J 3 bases; bases outside gene matches: 7. The germline gives CDR1 DFQATT, CDR2 SNEGSKA (reference sequence). The CDR3 has 14 residues. For the CDR3, the DNA is TGCAGTGCTAGCCCTGGACAGGGTCGCTACGAGCAGTACTTC. Translating it yields CSASPGQGRYEQYF.

This chain links TRBV7-3 with TRBJ2-1; possible D gene TRBD1, 7 bases. Between the trimmed V and J ends, which lost 5 bases and 12 bases, there was a span of 17 bases. Germline assignment: CDR1 SGHTA and CDR2 FQGTGA. The CDR3 consists of 13 residues. In DNA form, the CDR3 reads TGTGCCAGCAGCCAAAACTCAGGGGGGTGGCAGTTCTTC. Translated: CASSQNSGGWQFF.

This clonotype was seen only a few times. This sequence joins TRBV10-3 and TRBJ2-3, with D maybe TRBD1 (6 bases). Trimming cost V 3 bases and J 5 bases, with 9 bases left between them. Germline V gene sequence: CDR1 ENHRY, CDR2 SYGVKD. The CDR3 loop spans 13 amino acids. CDR3 in DNA: TGTGCCATCAGTGAAACAGGGCGAGATACGCAGTATTTT. Its translation is CAISETGRDTQYF.

This clonotype was recorded many times. The genes are TRBV5-1 and TRBJ1-1; possibly TRBD1 for D (6 bases). Germline values: CDR1 SGHRS, CDR2 YFSETQ. The CDR3 has 14 amino acids. V lost 3 bases, J lost 0 bases, and 9 bases lay in between. The CDR3: CASSSDSMNTEAFF. For the CDR3, the DNA is TGCGCCAGCAGCTCGGACAGCATGAACACTGAAGCTTTCTTT.

The chain carries TRBV29-1 and TRBJ2-3; a possible D gene is TRBD1 (6 bases). The V gene's germline CDR1 is SQVTM and CDR2 ANQGSEA. The CDR3 is made up of 14 amino acids. V shed 2 bases and J shed 2 bases, with 11 bases lying between them. The chain's CDR3 is CSVEQGFSTDTQYF. The CDR3 DNA reads as TGCAGCGTTGAACAGGGGTTCTCCACAGATACGCAGTATTTT.

This rearrangement joins TRBV20-1 to TRBJ2-1; 12 nucleotides align to TRBD2. CDR3 size: 15 residues. V lost 2 bases to trimming and J lost 7 bases; unmatched junction nucleotides: 6. CDR1 and CDR2 (germline): DFQATT, SNEGSKA (reference sequence). The CDR3 here is CSARNRLAGANEQFF. The CDR3 DNA reads as TGCAGTGCTAGAAATCGACTAGCGGGAGCAAATGAGCAGTTCTTC.

This clonotype was counted many times. The V and J genes are TRBV3-1 and TRBJ1-5, with TRBD1 matching 11 bases. Germline V CDR1 and CDR2: LGHDT, YNNKEL (reference sequence). The CDR3 length is 15 residues. V lost 4 bases to trimming and J lost 6 bases; unmatched junction nucleotides: 5. CDR3 loop: CASSLGTGGSQPQHF. CDR3 DNA: TGTGCCAGCAGCCTCGGGACAGGGGGAAGTCAGCCCCAGCATTTT.

This clonotype came up many times. In DNA form, the CDR3 reads TGTGCCAGCAGCTTCCCCCCGGGACTAGCGGGAGTCACCGGGGAGCTGTTTTTT. This translates into CASSFPPGLAGVTGELFF. This chain connects TRBV5-5 to TRBJ2-2; 14 bases agree with TRBD2. Trimming cost V 2 bases and J 4 bases; bases outside gene matches: 7. This CDR3 comprises 18 residues. Germline CDR1 SGHKS, CDR2 YYEKEE (reference sequence).

Of note for this clonotype: Sequence at one end of the junction differs from germline and may be a read error. V and J are TRBV7-7 and TRBJ2-7; 9 bases are a match to TRBD2. CDR1 is SSHAT and CDR2 is FNYEAQ in the germline V gene (reference sequence). This CDR3 spans 15 amino acids. The CDR3 loop is CASSLALAGSYEQYF. The CDR3 coding sequence is TGTGCTAGCAGCTTAGCGCTAGCGGGATCCTACGAGCAGTACTTC.

In its sample, this clonotype was seen once. The rearrangement links TRBV12-3 or TRBV12-4 to TRBJ2-1, with 7 positions matching TRBD2. The CDR3 consists of 15 residues. The junction had 6 bases not matched to a gene; V was cut back by 6 bases and J by 1 base. The CDR3 DNA sequence: TGTGCCAGCAGGCGGGGGAGGGAGTCCTACAATGAGCAGTTCTTC. Translated, it gives CASRRGRESYNEQFF.

This clonotype was observed at least ten times. V gene TRBV20-1 combines with J gene TRBJ2-3; D is ambiguous. Deletions cut 6 bases from V and 4 bases from J, with 17 bases between. Per the germline V gene, CDR1 is DFQATT and CDR2 is SNEGSKA (reference sequence). The CDR3 runs to 14 residues. The CDR3 reads CSATPRRVPDTQYF. DNA of the CDR3: TGCAGTGCCACGCCACGACGGGTGCCAGATACGCAGTATTTT.

This clonotype was seen repeatedly, ten times or more. The chain combines TRBV29-1 with TRBJ2-3; 7 bases are shared with TRBD1. There are 17 residues in the CDR3. Looked up from germline, CDR1 is SQVTM and CDR2 is ANQGSEA. With 7 bases clipped from V and 2 bases from J, the junction kept 18 bases outside the gene matches. Here the CDR3 DNA reads TGCAGCGCCAAACCGGGACAGAAAAACCGACTCACAGATACGCAGTATTTT. Amino acid sequence: CSAKPGQKNRLTDTQYF.